This T cell receptor (beta chain) was sequenced for a study of T cell responses to AZD1222 COVID-19 vaccine. Findings and caveats of the study: It should be noted that donors were predominantly white British and more often female, and clonal diversity was possibly underestimated.

Germline V gene data show CDR1 as MNHEY and CDR2 as SVGAGI. The CDR3 covers 15 residues. The ends lost 6 bases at V and 3 bases at J; junction bases unmatched: 10. In regard to this clone: What it binds is unknown.

Some clones are missing from TCRdb's copy, which holds only in-frame ones; the method was immunoSEQ multiplex PCR. The sample has about 160,000 clones, 80% to 95% seen once; the top ten hold about 3.2%. The study pooled second doses at about 4 or about 12 weeks. Material: peripheral blood, obtained 28 days after the second AZD1222 dose. The sequence was obtained from an adult who received the AZD1222 COVID-19 vaccine. The gene calls are TRBV6-5 and TRBJ1-1; 7 nucleotides agree with TRBD1. This chain's CDR3 is CASRAQLTGDTEAFF. The CDR3 DNA reads TGTGCCAGCAGGGCCCAGCTCACAGGGGACACTGAAGCTTTCTTT.